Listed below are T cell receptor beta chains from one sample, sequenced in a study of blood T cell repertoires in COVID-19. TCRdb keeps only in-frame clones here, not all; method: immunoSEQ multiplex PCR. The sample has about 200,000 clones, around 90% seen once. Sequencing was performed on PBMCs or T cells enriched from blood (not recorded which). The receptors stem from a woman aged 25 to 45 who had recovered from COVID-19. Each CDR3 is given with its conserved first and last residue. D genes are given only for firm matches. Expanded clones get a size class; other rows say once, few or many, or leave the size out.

CDR3 DNA: TGTGCCAGCAGCTCGGGACTAGCGGGGCTTCTGGAGACCCAGTACTTC
CDR3 protein: CASSSGLAGLLETQYF
J gene: TRBJ2-5
V gene: TRBV5-4
D gene: TRBD2
clone size: NA

CDR3 DNA: TGTGCCTGGAGTGTCGGTGAAGCTTTCTTT
CDR3 protein: CAWSVGEAFF
J gene: TRBJ1-1
V gene: TRBV30
D gene: NA
clone size: NA

CDR3 DNA: TGTGCCAGCAGCTTCGACAGGGGGCCGGACACTGAAGCTTTCTTT
CDR3 protein: CASSFDRGPDTEAFF
J gene: TRBJ1-1
V gene: TRBV7-2
D gene: TRBD1
clone size: NA

CDR3 DNA: TGTGCCAGCCAGGACAGGGGCGGTCAAGGCTACACCTTC
CDR3 protein: CASQDRGGQGYTF
J gene: TRBJ1-2
V gene: TRBV19
D gene: TRBD1
clone size: NA

CDR3 DNA: TGTGCCAGTAGTTTCTACGATTATCAGCCCCAGCATTTT
CDR3 protein: CASSFYDYQPQHF
J gene: TRBJ1-5
V gene: TRBV19
D gene: NA
clone size: few

CDR3 DNA: TGTGCCAGCACCCCGACAGTTTCCACTGAAGCTTTCTTT
CDR3 protein: CASTPTVSTEAFF
J gene: TRBJ1-1
V gene: TRBV12-3/TRBV12-4
D gene: NA
clone size: NA

CDR3 DNA: TGTGCCAGCCGCCCGGGACAGAGGACTGAAGCTTTCTTT
CDR3 protein: CASRPGQRTEAFF
J gene: TRBJ1-1
V gene: TRBV6-5
D gene: TRBD1
clone size: NA

CDR3 DNA: TGTGCCAGCAGCATTTACGGACACCTGAGCTCCTACAATGAGCAGTTCTTC
CDR3 protein: CASSIYGHLSSYNEQFF
J gene: TRBJ2-1
V gene: TRBV21-1
D gene: NA
clone size: once

CDR3 DNA: TGTGCCTGGAGTGTAACCCCTGGGGGCCCAACTAATGAAAAACTGTTTTTT
CDR3 protein: CAWSVTPGGPTNEKLFF
J gene: TRBJ1-4
V gene: TRBV30
D gene: NA
clone size: NA

CDR3 DNA: TGTGCCATCTCTAGAACCGCGGGGGCGGAAGCTTTCTTT
CDR3 protein: CAISRTAGAEAFF
J gene: TRBJ1-1
V gene: TRBV10-3
D gene: NA
clone size: few

CDR3 DNA: TGTGCCATCTCGACCGTAGCGGCCGAGCAGTACTTC
CDR3 protein: CAISTVAAEQYF
J gene: TRBJ2-7
V gene: TRBV10-3
D gene: NA
clone size: NA

CDR3 DNA: TGTGCCAGCTCACCTTTGGGGACTAGCGGGACTAGCACAGATACGCAGTATTTT
CDR3 protein: CASSPLGTSGTSTDTQYF
J gene: TRBJ2-3
V gene: TRBV18
D gene: TRBD2
clone size: NA

CDR3 DNA: TGCAGTGCTAGTTTCAGCTCCTACAATGAGCAGTTCTTC
CDR3 protein: CSASFSSYNEQFF
J gene: TRBJ2-1
V gene: TRBV20-1
D gene: NA
clone size: NA

CDR3 DNA: TGTGCCAGCAGTTACTCGACTATGAGTGCTGAGCAGTTCTTC
CDR3 protein: CASSYSTMSAEQFF
J gene: TRBJ2-1
V gene: TRBV6-2/TRBV6-3
D gene: NA
clone size: NA

CDR3 DNA: TGTGCCAGCAGGCAACTACAGGGTGGAGGCAATCAGCCCCAGCATTTT
CDR3 protein: CASRQLQGGGNQPQHF
J gene: TRBJ1-5
V gene: TRBV27
D gene: NA
clone size: NA

CDR3 DNA: TGTGCCAGCAGCTTAGAGACATACCTCTATGGCTACACCTTC
CDR3 protein: CASSLETYLYGYTF
J gene: TRBJ1-2
V gene: TRBV7-2
D gene: NA
clone size: NA

CDR3 DNA: TGTGCCAGCAAGATGACAGTGAACACTGAAGCTTTCTTT
CDR3 protein: CASKMTVNTEAFF
J gene: TRBJ1-1
V gene: TRBV7-2
D gene: NA
clone size: NA

CDR3 DNA: TGTGCCAGCAACCCAGGGGAGACCTATGGCTACACCTTC
CDR3 protein: CASNPGETYGYTF
J gene: TRBJ1-2
V gene: TRBV2
D gene: NA
clone size: NA

CDR3 DNA: TGTGCCAGCAGTCTGGACAGGATCTACACTGAAGCTTTCTTT
CDR3 protein: CASSLDRIYTEAFF
J gene: TRBJ1-1
V gene: TRBV6-5
D gene: TRBD1
clone size: NA

CDR3 DNA: TGTGCCAGCAGTTTGTCAGGGATGACTGAAGCTTTCTTT
CDR3 protein: CASSLSGMTEAFF
J gene: TRBJ1-1
V gene: TRBV12-3/TRBV12-4
D gene: NA
clone size: NA

CDR3 DNA: TGTGCCAGCAGCTTTGAGATTGGACAGGGTAACACTGAAGCTTTCTTT
CDR3 protein: CASSFEIGQGNTEAFF
J gene: TRBJ1-1
V gene: TRBV7-2
D gene: TRBD1
clone size: NA

CDR3 DNA: TGTGCCAGCAGCTTGGACAGTATCTCTGGAAACACCATATATTTT
CDR3 protein: CASSLDSISGNTIYF
J gene: TRBJ1-3
V gene: TRBV5-4
D gene: NA
clone size: NA

CDR3 DNA: TGCGCCAGCTGGAGGGACCCCTCCTCCTACGAGCAGTACTTC
CDR3 protein: CASWRDPSSYEQYF
J gene: TRBJ2-7
V gene: TRBV5-1
D gene: NA
clone size: many

CDR3 DNA: TGTGCCAGCTCACCAAGAGGGCTGAGCAATCAGCCCCAGCATTTT
CDR3 protein: CASSPRGLSNQPQHF
J gene: TRBJ1-5
V gene: TRBV18
D gene: NA
clone size: NA

CDR3 DNA: TGTGCCTGGAACGTGGGGGGGGTTAATTCACCCCTCCACTTT
CDR3 protein: CAWNVGGVNSPLHF
J gene: TRBJ1-6
V gene: TRBV30
D gene: NA
clone size: NA